This T cell receptor beta chain was identified in a study of pediatric ulcerative colitis. Broader study findings: A couple of rectal clonotypes were found only in ulcerative colitis patients, all of them.

The assay was run at survey level. Sequencing depth was up to 500,000 reads per sample. Sequencing was performed with immunoSEQ multiplex PCR; in TCRdb, only in-frame clones are kept and a portion is missing. This sample has around 64,000 clones, with over 70% found just once. Colonoscopy and blood draw happened at the same time. Worth noting for this clone: What it binds is unknown.

Material for sequencing was blood. This clonotype was obtained from a boy aged 5 to 17 with moderate ulcerative colitis.

Here the CDR3 reads CASSPGTGDYEQYF. The DNA for the CDR3 is TGTGCCAGCTCACCAGGGACGGGAGACTACGAGCAGTACTTC. V usage is TRBV18 and J usage is TRBJ2-7; perhaps TRBD2 as D (6 bases). CDR3 length: 14 residues. Trimming removed 2 bases from V and 3 bases from J, with 11 bases in between. The germline gives CDR1 KGHSH, CDR2 LQKENI.